These 3 T cell receptor beta chains came from one sample sequenced in a study of CD8 T cells in ankylosing spondylitis. Overall study results and limits: Apparently characteristic of ankylosing spondylitis blood was a TCR beta motif (roughly eight highly homologous variants).

TCRdb independently ran MiXCR on the 5' RACE reads; one entry per CDR3 protein. The sample yields about 540,000 distinct CDR3 sequences, approximately 11% seen once. These receptors have no known antigen. The specimen was blood, either unsorted or a sorted T cell fraction (not recorded which). Receptor source: a male donor with ankylosing spondylitis.

The gene calls are TRBV7-8 and TRBJ2-7; tentatively, D is TRBD1 (5 bases). CDR3 length: 15 amino acids. Germline CDR1 and CDR2: SGHVS and FQNEAQ. V lost 1 base, J lost 7 bases, and 17 bases lay in between. The CDR3 sequence: CASSLVAGSMGEQYV. CDR3 DNA sequence: TGTGCCAGCAGCTTAGTGGCAGGGTCTATGGGAGAGCAGTACGTC.

This clonotype came up many times. The chain uses TRBV5-1 and TRBJ2-5; D is unclear. The germline V gene has CDR1 SGHRS and CDR2 YFSETQ. V was shortened by 2 bases and J by 4 bases, with 12 bases between the two germline ends. This CDR3 region has 14 residues. In DNA, the CDR3 is TGCGCCAGCAGCTTTGCACAAGTCGGAGAGACCCAGTACTTC. This sequence encodes CASSFAQVGETQYF.

The sample holds a few counts of this clonotype. The genes are TRBV15 and TRBJ1-2, with D unclear. Germline CDR1 LNHNV, CDR2 YYDKDF (reference sequence). Trimming stripped 5 bases from V and 8 bases from J, with 15 bases between. The CDR3 has 13 residues. The CDR3 is CATSPPTGSGYTF. The CDR3 DNA follows: TGTGCCACCAGCCCACCAACGGGCTCGGGCTACACCTTC.